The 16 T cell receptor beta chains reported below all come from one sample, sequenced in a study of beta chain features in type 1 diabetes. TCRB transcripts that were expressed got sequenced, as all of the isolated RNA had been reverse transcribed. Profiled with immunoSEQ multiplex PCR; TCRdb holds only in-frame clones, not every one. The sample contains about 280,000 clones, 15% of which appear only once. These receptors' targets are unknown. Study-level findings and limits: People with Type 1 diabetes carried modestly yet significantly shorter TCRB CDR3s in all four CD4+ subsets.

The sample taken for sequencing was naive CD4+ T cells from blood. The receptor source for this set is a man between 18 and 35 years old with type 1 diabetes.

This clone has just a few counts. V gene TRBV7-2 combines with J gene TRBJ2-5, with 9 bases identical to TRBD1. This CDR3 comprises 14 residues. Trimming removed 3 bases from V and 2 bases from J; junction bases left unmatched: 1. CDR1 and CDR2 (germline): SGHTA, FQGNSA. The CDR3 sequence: CASSFDRGQETQYF. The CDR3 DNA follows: TGTGCCAGCAGCTTTGACAGGGGGCAAGAGACCCAGTACTTC.

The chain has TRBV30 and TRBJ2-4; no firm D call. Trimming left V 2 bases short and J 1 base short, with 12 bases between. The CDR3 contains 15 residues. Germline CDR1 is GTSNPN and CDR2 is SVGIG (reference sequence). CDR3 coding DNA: TGTGCCTGGAGTACGAGAAAAGCGGCCAAAAACATTCAGTACTTC. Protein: CAWSTRKAAKNIQYF.

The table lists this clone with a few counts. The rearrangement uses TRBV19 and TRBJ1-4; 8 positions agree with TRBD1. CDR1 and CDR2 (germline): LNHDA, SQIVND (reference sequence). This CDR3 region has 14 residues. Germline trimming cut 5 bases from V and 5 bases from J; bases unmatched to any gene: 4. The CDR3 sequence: CASSRRTGNEKLFF. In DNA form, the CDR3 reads TGTGCCAGTAGTCGTCGGACAGGGAATGAAAAACTGTTTTTT.

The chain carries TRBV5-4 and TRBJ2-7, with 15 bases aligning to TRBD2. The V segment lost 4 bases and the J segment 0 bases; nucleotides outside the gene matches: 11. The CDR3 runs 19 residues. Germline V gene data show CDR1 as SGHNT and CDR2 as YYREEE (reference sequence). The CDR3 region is CASSRDIGLAGGSSYEQYF. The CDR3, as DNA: TGTGCCAGCAGCAGAGATATCGGACTAGCGGGAGGGAGCTCCTACGAGCAGTACTTC.

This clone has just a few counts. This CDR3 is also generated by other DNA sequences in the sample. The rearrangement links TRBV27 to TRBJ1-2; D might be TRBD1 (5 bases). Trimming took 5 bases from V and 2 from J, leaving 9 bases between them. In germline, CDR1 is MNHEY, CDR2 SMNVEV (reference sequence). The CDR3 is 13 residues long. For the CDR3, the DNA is TGTGCCAGCAGTCTCCGACAGAACTATGGCTACACCTTC. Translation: CASSLRQNYGYTF.

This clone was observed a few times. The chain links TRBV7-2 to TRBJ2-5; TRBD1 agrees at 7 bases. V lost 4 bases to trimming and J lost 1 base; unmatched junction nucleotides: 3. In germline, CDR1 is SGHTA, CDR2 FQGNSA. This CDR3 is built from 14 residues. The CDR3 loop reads CASSWGQPQETQYF. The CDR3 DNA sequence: TGTGCCAGCAGCTGGGGACAGCCCCAAGAGACCCAGTACTTC.

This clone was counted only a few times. The CDR3 region is CASSILATAGEQYF. The CDR3, as DNA: TGTGCCAGTAGTATATTGGCGACGGCAGGAGAGCAGTACTTC. The chain is built from TRBV19 and TRBJ2-7; D gene ambiguous. CDR1 and CDR2 (germline): LNHDA, SQIVND (reference sequence). The CDR3 contains 14 residues. The V and J ends lost 2 bases and 7 bases respectively, with 15 bases between them.

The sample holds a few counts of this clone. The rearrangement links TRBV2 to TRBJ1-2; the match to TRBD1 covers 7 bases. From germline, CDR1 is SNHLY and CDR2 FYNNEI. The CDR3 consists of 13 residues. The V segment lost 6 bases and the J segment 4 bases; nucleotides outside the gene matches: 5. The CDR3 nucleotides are TGTGCCAGCAGACGCGGGACAGCCTATGGCTACACCTTC. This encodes CASRRGTAYGYTF.

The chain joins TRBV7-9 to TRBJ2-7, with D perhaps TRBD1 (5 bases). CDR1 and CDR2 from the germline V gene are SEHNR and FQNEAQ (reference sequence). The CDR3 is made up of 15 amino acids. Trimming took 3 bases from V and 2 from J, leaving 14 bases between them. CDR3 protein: CASSLFDSDTYEQYF. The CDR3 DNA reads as TGTGCCAGCAGCTTGTTTGACAGTGACACCTACGAGCAGTACTTC.

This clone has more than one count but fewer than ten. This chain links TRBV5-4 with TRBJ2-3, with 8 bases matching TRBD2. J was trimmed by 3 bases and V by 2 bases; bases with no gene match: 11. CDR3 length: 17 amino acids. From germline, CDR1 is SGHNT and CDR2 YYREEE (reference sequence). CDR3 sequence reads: CASSFRETSVGTDTQYF. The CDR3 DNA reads TGTGCCAGCAGCTTTAGGGAGACTAGCGTCGGGACAGATACGCAGTATTTT.

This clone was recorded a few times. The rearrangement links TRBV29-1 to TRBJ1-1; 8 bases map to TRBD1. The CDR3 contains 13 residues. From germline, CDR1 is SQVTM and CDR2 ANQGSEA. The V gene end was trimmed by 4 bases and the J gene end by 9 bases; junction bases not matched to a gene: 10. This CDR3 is CSVVWTGSDKAFF. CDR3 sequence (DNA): TGCAGCGTTGTGTGGACAGGGAGTGACAAAGCTTTCTTT.

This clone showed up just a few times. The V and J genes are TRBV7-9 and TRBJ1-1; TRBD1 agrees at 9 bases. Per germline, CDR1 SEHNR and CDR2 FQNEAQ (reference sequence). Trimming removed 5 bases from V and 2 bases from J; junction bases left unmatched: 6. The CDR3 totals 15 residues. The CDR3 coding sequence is TGTGCCAGCAGCCCTGGACAGGGGACAAACACTGAAGCTTTCTTT. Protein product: CASSPGQGTNTEAFF.

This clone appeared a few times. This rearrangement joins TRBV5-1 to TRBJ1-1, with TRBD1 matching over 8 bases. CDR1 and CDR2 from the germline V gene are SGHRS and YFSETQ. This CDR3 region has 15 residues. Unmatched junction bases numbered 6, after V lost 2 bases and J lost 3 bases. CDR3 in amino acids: CASSFQGARDTEAFF. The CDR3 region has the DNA TGCGCCAGCAGCTTCCAGGGGGCGAGGGACACTGAAGCTTTCTTT.

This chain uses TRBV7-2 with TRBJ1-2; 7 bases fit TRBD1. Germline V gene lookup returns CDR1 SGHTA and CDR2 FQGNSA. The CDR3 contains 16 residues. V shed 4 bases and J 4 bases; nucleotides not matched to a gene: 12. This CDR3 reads CASSSPPRQGSYGYTF. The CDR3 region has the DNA TGTGCCAGCAGCTCTCCTCCGAGACAGGGAAGCTATGGCTACACCTTC.

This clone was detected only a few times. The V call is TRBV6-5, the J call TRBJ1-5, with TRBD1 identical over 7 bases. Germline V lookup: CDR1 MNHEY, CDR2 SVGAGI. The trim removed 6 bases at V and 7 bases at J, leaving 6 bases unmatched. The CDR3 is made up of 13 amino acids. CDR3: CASRTGSGQPQHF. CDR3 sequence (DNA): TGTGCCAGCAGGACAGGGTCGGGACAGCCCCAGCATTTT.

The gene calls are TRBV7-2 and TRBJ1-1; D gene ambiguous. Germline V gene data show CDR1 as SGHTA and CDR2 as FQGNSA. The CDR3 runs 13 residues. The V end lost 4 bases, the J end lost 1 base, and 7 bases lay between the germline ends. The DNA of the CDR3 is TGTGCCAGCAGCTCGATAGCGAACACTGAAGCTTTCTTT. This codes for CASSSIANTEAFF.